This T cell receptor beta chain was profiled in a study of T cell responses to AZD1222 COVID-19 vaccine. The study, taken as a whole, reports: The study found Spike-specific TCR breadth and depth rose after two AZD1222 doses.

Points on this clone: Antigen unknown.

The V and J ends lost 0 bases and 0 bases respectively, with 4 bases between them. The CDR3 contains 14 residues. Germline CDR1 reads SGHKS; CDR2 reads YYEKEE (reference sequence). Profiling relied on immunoSEQ multiplex PCR, and the TCRdb table lists in-frame clones only, not all of them. The sample has about 150,000 clones; 75% to 95% are singletons. The chain combines TRBV5-5 with TRBJ1-3, with no clear D. Sequencing was performed on peripheral blood, taken on day 0 of AZD1222 vaccination. The receptor's source is an adult in good health. This chain's CDR3 is CASSLELSGNTIYF. The CDR3, as DNA: TGTGCCAGCAGCTTGGAACTCTCTGGAAACACCATATATTTT.